The T cell receptor (beta chain) described here comes from a study of identical twins. About this clonotype: Its specificity is unknown.

The CDR3 has 12 residues. V lost 0 bases to trimming and J lost 6 bases, with 6 bases between them. Study-wide results and limits: Instead of following the same donors, the conclusions were based on cross-sectional statistical analysis. Insertion counts were lower in abundant cord blood beta clonotypes, a trend that memory repertoires did not show.

TCRdb re-derived calls from the 5' RACE reads in MiXCR, one entry per CDR3 protein. This sample has 450,000 to 650,000 distinct CDR3 sequences, with 13% to 15% found just once. Donors were all healthy Caucasians. These same data were also listed under a study on yellow fever vaccine responses in identical twins.

The receptor's source is a woman aged 18 to 35 in good health. The sequencing sample was made of CD4+ T cells sorted from blood. The gene calls are TRBV12-3 or TRBV12-4 and TRBJ2-7, with D maybe TRBD1 (6 bases). CDR3 protein: CASSLAGAEQYF. In DNA, the CDR3 is TGTGCCAGCAGTTTAGCGGGGGCCGAGCAGTACTTC.